The 8 T cell receptor beta chains in this list originate from one sample, sequenced in a study of blood T cell repertoires in COVID-19. Profiled with immunoSEQ multiplex PCR; TCRdb holds only in-frame clones, not every one. The sample carries 200,000 to 300,000 clones, roughly 91% recorded once. The sample taken for sequencing was peripheral blood. These receptors were taken from a young man with COVID-19, enrolled during active disease.

CDR3 amino acids: CASSPPGQIDQPQHF. The DNA for the CDR3 is TGTGCCAGCTCACCACCGGGACAGATTGATCAGCCCCAGCATTTT. V is TRBV18 and J is TRBJ1-5, with TRBD1 matching over 7 bases. The trim removed 0 bases at V and 5 bases at J, leaving 4 bases unmatched. CDR1 and CDR2 from the germline V gene are KGHSH and LQKENI. This CDR3 is 15 amino acids long.

The V call is TRBV28, the J call TRBJ2-5; 7 bases fit TRBD1. After removal of 6 bases from V and 2 bases from J, the junction contained 9 bases not matched to a gene. The CDR3 covers 15 residues. The germline gives CDR1 MDHEN, CDR2 SYDVKM. CDR3 in DNA: TGTGCCAGCAGGCCCCCGGGACAGCCACAAGAGACCCAGTACTTC. It is translated as CASRPPGQPQETQYF.

The chain combines TRBV3-1 (or the pseudogene TRBV3-2) with TRBJ1-3; no definite D call. The CDR3 totals 14 residues. Germline V lookup: CDR1 LGHDT, CDR2 YNNKEL (reference sequence). The V and J ends lost 0 bases and 4 bases respectively, with 7 bases between them. Here the CDR3 reads CASSQDRRGNTIYF. DNA of the CDR3: TGTGCCAGCAGCCAAGACCGGAGAGGAAACACCATATATTTT.

The rearrangement joins TRBV18 to TRBJ1-2; D is unclear. Germline V CDR1 and CDR2: KGHSH, LQKENI. CDR3 size: 16 residues. V shed 3 bases and J shed 2 bases, with 16 bases lying between them. The CDR3 sequence is CASSPYHGETNYGYTF. The CDR3 nucleotides are TGTGCCAGCTCACCCTACCACGGGGAAACAAACTATGGCTACACCTTC. The full variable domain, with the rest looked up from reference TRBV18 and TRBJ1-2, is NAGVMQNPRHLVRRRGQEARLRCSPMKGHSHVYWYRQLPEEGLKFMVYLQKENIIDESGMPKERFSAEFPKEGPSILRIQQVVRGDSAAYFCASSPYHGETNYGYTFGSGTRLTVV.

The rearrangement links TRBV29-1 to TRBJ2-5; D not resolved. The V end lost 0 bases, the J end lost 4 bases, and 12 bases lay between the germline ends. Germline V CDR1 and CDR2: SQVTM, ANQGSEA. CDR3 length: 14 residues. CDR3 amino acids: CSVEDRSGGETQYF. CDR3 in DNA: TGCAGCGTTGAAGATCGGTCAGGTGGAGAGACCCAGTACTTC.

The V gene is TRBV13, the J gene TRBJ2-5; 7 bases are shared with TRBD2. This CDR3 comprises 14 residues. In germline, CDR1 is PRHDT, CDR2 FYEKMQ (reference sequence). J gave up 4 bases and V 5 bases, and 7 bases lay outside the gene matches. CDR3 loop: CASSAAGVRETQYF. The CDR3, as DNA: TGTGCCAGCAGCGCGGCGGGGGTAAGAGAGACCCAGTACTTC.

The V gene is TRBV28, the J gene TRBJ1-1, with D perhaps matching TRBD1 (5 bases). Looked up from germline, CDR1 is MDHEN and CDR2 is SYDVKM. V lost 6 bases to trimming and J lost 4 bases, with 15 bases between them. The CDR3 is 14 amino acids. This CDR3 reads CASSRGTLGTEAFF. The CDR3 DNA sequence: TGTGCCAGCAGCCGCGGGACCTTGGGCACTGAAGCTTTCTTT.

CDR3 loop: CASSLIGLSKGSPLHF. In DNA form, the CDR3 reads TGTGCCAGCAGCTTAATAGGACTTTCCAAGGGTTCACCCCTCCACTTT. V and J are TRBV7-9 and TRBJ1-6; no definite D call. The CDR3 is 16 residues long. Trimming shortened V by 2 bases and J by 9 bases, and 17 bases separated the two germline ends. Germline-derived CDR1 and CDR2 are SEHNR and FQNEAQ (reference sequence).